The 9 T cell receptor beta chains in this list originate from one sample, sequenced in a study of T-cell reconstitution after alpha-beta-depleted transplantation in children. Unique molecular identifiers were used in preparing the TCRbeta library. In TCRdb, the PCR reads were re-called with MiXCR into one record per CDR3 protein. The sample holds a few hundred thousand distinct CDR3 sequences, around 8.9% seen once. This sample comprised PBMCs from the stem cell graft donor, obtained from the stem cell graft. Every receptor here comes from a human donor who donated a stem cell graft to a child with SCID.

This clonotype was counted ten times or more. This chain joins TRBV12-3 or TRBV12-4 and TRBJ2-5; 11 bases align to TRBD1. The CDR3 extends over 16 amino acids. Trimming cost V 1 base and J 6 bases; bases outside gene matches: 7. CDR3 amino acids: CASSLGTGGLVKTQYF. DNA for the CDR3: TGTGCCAGCAGTTTAGGGACAGGGGGCTTAGTGAAGACCCAGTACTTC.

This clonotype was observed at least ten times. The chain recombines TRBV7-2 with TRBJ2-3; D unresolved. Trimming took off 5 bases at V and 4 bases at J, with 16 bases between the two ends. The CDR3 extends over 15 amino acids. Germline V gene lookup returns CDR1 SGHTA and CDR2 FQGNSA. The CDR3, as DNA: TGTGCCAGCAGCCCCGCCCCCCATGGGGCAGATACGCAGTATTTT. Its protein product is CASSPAPHGADTQYF.

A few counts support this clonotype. The DNA for the CDR3 is TGTGCCAGCAGTTTAGAATGGGCCTATGGCTACACCTTC. The encoded protein is CASSLEWAYGYTF. The chain uses TRBV12-3 or TRBV12-4 and TRBJ1-2; no clear D gene. With 1 base removed from V and 4 bases from J, the gap between germline ends came to 7 bases. The CDR3 sequence is 13 residues long.

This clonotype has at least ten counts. The CDR3 spells CSAESPGSFYEQYF. The CDR3 DNA is TGCAGTGCCGAATCTCCAGGCTCATTCTACGAGCAGTACTTC. V gene TRBV20-1 combines with J gene TRBJ2-7; D is undetermined. V was trimmed by 6 bases and J by 3 bases, leaving 18 bases between them. There are 14 residues in the CDR3. Germline V gene sequence: CDR1 DFQATT, CDR2 SNEGSKA (reference sequence).

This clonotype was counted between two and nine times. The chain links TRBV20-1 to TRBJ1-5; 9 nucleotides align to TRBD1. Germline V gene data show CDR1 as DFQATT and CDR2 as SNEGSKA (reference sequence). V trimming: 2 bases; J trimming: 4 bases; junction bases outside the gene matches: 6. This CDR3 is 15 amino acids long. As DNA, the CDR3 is TGCAGTGCTAGACCGGGACAGGGCTCGAATCAGCCCCAGCATTTT. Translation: CSARPGQGSNQPQHF.

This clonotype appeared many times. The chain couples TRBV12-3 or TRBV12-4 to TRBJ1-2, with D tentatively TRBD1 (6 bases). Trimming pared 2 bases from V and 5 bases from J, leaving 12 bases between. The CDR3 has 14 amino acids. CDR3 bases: TGTGCCAGCAGTTTAACCAGGGGCTATTATGGCTACACCTTC. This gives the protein CASSLTRGYYGYTF.

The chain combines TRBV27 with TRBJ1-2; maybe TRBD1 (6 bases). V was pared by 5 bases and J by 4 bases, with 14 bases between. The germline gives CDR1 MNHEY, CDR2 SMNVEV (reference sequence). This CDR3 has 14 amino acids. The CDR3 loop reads CASSPQQGPYGYTF. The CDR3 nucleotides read TGTGCCAGCAGTCCCCAACAGGGCCCCTATGGCTACACCTTC.

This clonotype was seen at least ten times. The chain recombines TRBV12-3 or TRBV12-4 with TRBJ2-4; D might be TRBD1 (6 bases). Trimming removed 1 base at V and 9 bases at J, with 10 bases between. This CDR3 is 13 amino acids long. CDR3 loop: CASSLEGVGIQYF. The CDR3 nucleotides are TGTGCCAGCAGTTTAGAGGGGGTTGGCATTCAGTACTTC.

The CDR3 region is CASSGTASNQPQHF. CDR3 in DNA: TGTGCCAGCAGTGGGACAGCAAGCAATCAGCCCCAGCATTTT. The chain combines TRBV2 with TRBJ1-5; TRBD1 might be the D (6 bases). Trimming took off 4 bases at V and 1 base at J, with 8 bases between the two ends. The germline V gene has CDR1 SNHLY and CDR2 FYNNEI. The CDR3 loop spans 14 amino acids.